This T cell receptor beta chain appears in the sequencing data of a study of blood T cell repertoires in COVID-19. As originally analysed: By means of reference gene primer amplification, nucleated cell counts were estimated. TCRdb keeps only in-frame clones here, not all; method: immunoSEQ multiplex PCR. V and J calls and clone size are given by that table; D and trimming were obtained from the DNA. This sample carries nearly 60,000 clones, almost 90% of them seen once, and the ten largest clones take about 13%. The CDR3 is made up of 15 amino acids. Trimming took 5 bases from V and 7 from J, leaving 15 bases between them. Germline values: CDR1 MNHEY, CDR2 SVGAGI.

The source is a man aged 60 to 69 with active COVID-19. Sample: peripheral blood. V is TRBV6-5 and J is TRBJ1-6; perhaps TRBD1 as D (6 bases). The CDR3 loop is CASSPTRGKNSPLHF. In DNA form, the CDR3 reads TGTGCCAGCAGTCCCACTAGGGGGAAAAATTCACCCCTCCACTTT.